The rows below give T cell receptor beta chains drawn from one sample of a study of regulatory T cells in long-lasting Graves disease. TCRdb ran MiXCR on the multiplex PCR reads and lists one entry per CDR3 protein. The table lists around 400,000 distinct CDR3 sequences, around 20% of them singletons, with around an eighth in the top ten. The sequenced sample was peripheral blood mononuclear cells (PBMCs), obtained when the disease was refractory, from a patient treated with antithyroid drugs. These receptors originate from a female donor with Graves disease. The CDR3 runs from the conserved cysteine through the conserved F or W. The order of the fields is clone size, V gene, J gene, D gene, CDR3 DNA, CDR3 protein. The D gene is left open where the match is weak. Where a row states a size, it is once, few, many or the class of an expanded clone; other rows omit it.

abundance: many
v_gene: TRBV27
j_gene: TRBJ1-6
d_gene: NA
CDR3nt: TGTGCCAGCAGTCCCTCGACCCCTTATTTGGGATCACCCCTCCACTTT
CDR3aa: CASSPSTPYLGSPLHF

abundance: NA
v_gene: TRBV28
j_gene: TRBJ2-3
d_gene: NA
CDR3nt: TGTGCCAGTCATCCGGGGGCCTCTTCCGCAGATACGCAGTATTTT
CDR3aa: CASHPGASSADTQYF

abundance: NA
v_gene: TRBV12-3/TRBV12-4
j_gene: TRBJ2-2
d_gene: TRBD2
CDR3nt: TGTGCCAGCCAGGGACTAGCGGGAACGAACACCGGGGAGCTGTTTTTT
CDR3aa: CASQGLAGTNTGELFF

abundance: NA
v_gene: TRBV18
j_gene: TRBJ1-2
d_gene: NA
CDR3nt: TGTGCCAGCTCACCAGGGGACGCCGATAACTATGGCTACACCTTC
CDR3aa: CASSPGDADNYGYTF

abundance: few
v_gene: TRBV15
j_gene: TRBJ2-7
d_gene: TRBD1
CDR3nt: TGTGCCACCAGCAAGGGGGCCGCCTACGAGCAGTACTTC
CDR3aa: CATSKGAAYEQYF

abundance: medium-sized
v_gene: TRBV7-3
j_gene: TRBJ2-3
d_gene: NA
CDR3nt: TGTGCCAGCAGCGAGGAGGCAGGGGCGGGCACAGATACGCAGTATTTT
CDR3aa: CASSEEAGAGTDTQYF

abundance: NA
v_gene: TRBV9
j_gene: TRBJ2-2
d_gene: NA
CDR3nt: TGTGCCAGCAGCATTCGACATCTGAACACCGGGGAGCTGTTTTTT
CDR3aa: CASSIRHLNTGELFF

abundance: NA
v_gene: TRBV30
j_gene: TRBJ1-6
d_gene: TRBD1
CDR3nt: TGTGCCTGGACCGCCGGGACAGGGAATTCACCCCTCCACTTT
CDR3aa: CAWTAGTGNSPLHF

abundance: many
v_gene: TRBV6-1
j_gene: TRBJ1-2
d_gene: NA
CDR3nt: TGTGCCAGCAGTCCAGGACAGTTCTTGCTTGGCTACACCTTC
CDR3aa: CASSPGQFLLGYTF

abundance: many
v_gene: TRBV12-3/TRBV12-4
j_gene: TRBJ2-7
d_gene: NA
CDR3nt: TGTGCCAGCAGTCCCACGTTCACGGCCTACGAGCAGTACTTC
CDR3aa: CASSPTFTAYEQYF

abundance: many
v_gene: TRBV6-5
j_gene: TRBJ2-4
d_gene: NA
CDR3nt: TGTGCCAGCAGTTACTCGGGTTCTTGGCCCAGCATTCAGTACTTC
CDR3aa: CASSYSGSWPSIQYF

abundance: NA
v_gene: TRBV4-2
j_gene: TRBJ2-4
d_gene: TRBD2
CDR3nt: TGTGCCAGCAGCCCGGCGCCGGGGGGGAACATTCAGTACTTC
CDR3aa: CASSPAPGGNIQYF

abundance: many
v_gene: TRBV2
j_gene: TRBJ1-1
d_gene: TRBD1
CDR3nt: TGTGCCAACAGTGAATTGGGACAGACCCCTAACACTGAAGCTTTCTTT
CDR3aa: CANSELGQTPNTEAFF

abundance: NA
v_gene: TRBV7-8
j_gene: TRBJ2-7
d_gene: NA
CDR3nt: TGTGCCAGCAGCCCAAACACGCGGGGGCATCCTACGTTAGAGCAGTACTTC
CDR3aa: CASSPNTRGHPTLEQYF

abundance: NA
v_gene: TRBV4-1
j_gene: TRBJ2-5
d_gene: TRBD2
CDR3nt: TGCGCCAGCAGCCCCTACGGGGGGGGGCAAGAGACCCAGTACTTC
CDR3aa: CASSPYGGGQETQYF

abundance: many
v_gene: TRBV29-1
j_gene: TRBJ1-1
d_gene: NA
CDR3nt: TGCAGCTCTCGGGGGGATAACACTGAAGCTTTCTTT
CDR3aa: CSSRGDNTEAFF

abundance: NA
v_gene: TRBV20-1
j_gene: TRBJ2-7
d_gene: NA
CDR3nt: TGCAGTGCTAGAGATGATCGGAGGAAACCCCTCTACGAGCAGTACTTC
CDR3aa: CSARDDRRKPLYEQYF

abundance: many
v_gene: TRBV19
j_gene: TRBJ1-5
d_gene: TRBD1
CDR3nt: TGTGCCAGTCAAAACAGGGGGAACGATCAGCCCCAGCATTTT
CDR3aa: CASQNRGNDQPQHF

abundance: few
v_gene: TRBV10-2
j_gene: TRBJ1-1
d_gene: NA
CDR3nt: TGCGCCATCCGCCTGGACACTGAAGCTTTCTTT
CDR3aa: CAIRLDTEAFF

abundance: many
v_gene: TRBV27
j_gene: TRBJ2-5
d_gene: TRBD2
CDR3nt: TGTGCCAGCAGTTTTGTGGGTCGTCTAGCGGGAGGAGCGGAGACCCAGTACTTC
CDR3aa: CASSFVGRLAGGAETQYF

abundance: NA
v_gene: TRBV20-1
j_gene: TRBJ2-2
d_gene: NA
CDR3nt: TGCAGTGTTCGGCCCCCGGGGACTCCGGGCACCGGGGAGCTGTTTTTT
CDR3aa: CSVRPPGTPGTGELFF

abundance: NA
v_gene: TRBV7-2
j_gene: TRBJ2-2
d_gene: NA
CDR3nt: TGTGCCAGCAGCTTGACGACTTTAGCAGTGGTCACCGGGGAGCTGTTTTTT
CDR3aa: CASSLTTLAVVTGELFF

abundance: many
v_gene: TRBV10-2
j_gene: TRBJ2-7
d_gene: NA
CDR3nt: TGCGCCAGCAGTGAGAGCAGGGGCCCCTACGAGCAGTACTTC
CDR3aa: CASSESRGPYEQYF

abundance: many
v_gene: TRBV28
j_gene: TRBJ1-6
d_gene: TRBD1
CDR3nt: TGTGCCAGCAGCCCATCCGGGACAGGGGTATTCGGTAATTCACCCCTCCACTTT
CDR3aa: CASSPSGTGVFGNSPLHF

abundance: few
v_gene: TRBV20-1
j_gene: TRBJ2-7
d_gene: TRBD2
CDR3nt: TGCAGTGCTAGAGATGAGACTAGCGGGTCGAGGGAGCAGTACTTC
CDR3aa: CSARDETSGSREQYF

abundance: NA
v_gene: TRBV2
j_gene: TRBJ2-4
d_gene: NA
CDR3nt: TGTGCCAGCACCGTCGGGAGAGACATTCAGTACTTC
CDR3aa: CASTVGRDIQYF

abundance: many
v_gene: TRBV2
j_gene: TRBJ2-4
d_gene: NA
CDR3nt: TGTGCCAGCAGTGAACAACCTGGGGCCAAAAACATTCAGTACTTC
CDR3aa: CASSEQPGAKNIQYF

abundance: NA
v_gene: TRBV2
j_gene: TRBJ2-1
d_gene: TRBD2
CDR3nt: TGTGCCAGCAGGGGGACTAGCGGGAGTTCACAGTTCTTC
CDR3aa: CASRGTSGSSQFF

abundance: NA
v_gene: TRBV7-9
j_gene: TRBJ1-2
d_gene: NA
CDR3nt: TGTGCCAGCAGCTTAGGCCAGGCGCTTTCCTATGGCTACACCTTC
CDR3aa: CASSLGQALSYGYTF

abundance: NA
v_gene: TRBV4-1
j_gene: TRBJ1-2
d_gene: NA
CDR3nt: TGCGCCAGCTGGAACAGAGACACTAACTATGGCTACACCTTC
CDR3aa: CASWNRDTNYGYTF

abundance: many
v_gene: TRBV29-1
j_gene: TRBJ2-7
d_gene: NA
CDR3nt: TGCAGCGTTACATTAGCGGCTACCTACGAGCAGTACTTC
CDR3aa: CSVTLAATYEQYF

abundance: many
v_gene: TRBV3-1
j_gene: TRBJ1-1
d_gene: TRBD1
CDR3nt: TGTGCCAGCAGCCCGGACAGGCCGTTGAACACTGAAGCTTTCTTT
CDR3aa: CASSPDRPLNTEAFF

abundance: NA
v_gene: TRBV7-9
j_gene: TRBJ2-1
d_gene: NA
CDR3nt: TGTGCCAGCAGCTTACCCTCCGTGCGGGAATATGAGCAGTTCTTC
CDR3aa: CASSLPSVREYEQFF

abundance: many
v_gene: TRBV29-1
j_gene: TRBJ2-5
d_gene: NA
CDR3nt: TGCAGCGTTGAAATTTACGACAGCCAAGAGACCCAGTACTTC
CDR3aa: CSVEIYDSQETQYF

abundance: few
v_gene: TRBV20-1
j_gene: TRBJ2-5
d_gene: TRBD1
CDR3nt: TGCAGTGCTAGTGGACCCGGGGACAGGGTTTCCGGAGGAGGGCAAGAGACCCAGTACTTC
CDR3aa: CSASGPGDRVSGGGQETQYF

abundance: many
v_gene: TRBV10-1
j_gene: TRBJ1-2
d_gene: NA
CDR3nt: TGCGCCAGCAGTGAGTCGAGGGACGCCCGGCTCACCTTC
CDR3aa: CASSESRDARLTF

abundance: few
v_gene: TRBV28
j_gene: TRBJ1-2
d_gene: NA
CDR3nt: TGTGCCAGCAGTAAACCCCCCGGAGGGGCTGGCTACACCTTC
CDR3aa: CASSKPPGGAGYTF

abundance: NA
v_gene: TRBV6-1
j_gene: TRBJ2-1
d_gene: NA
CDR3nt: TGTGCCAGCACCGAAGAAACCGGGAGACGTTCCTACAATGAGCAGTTCTTC
CDR3aa: CASTEETGRRSYNEQFF

abundance: NA
v_gene: TRBV3-1
j_gene: TRBJ1-2
d_gene: NA
CDR3nt: TGTGCCAGCAGCCAAGATGAGGGGGGATACTATGGCTACACCTTC
CDR3aa: CASSQDEGGYYGYTF

abundance: NA
v_gene: TRBV20-1
j_gene: TRBJ2-1
d_gene: NA
CDR3nt: TGCAGTGCTAGACGATCATCCTACAATGAGCAGTTCTTC
CDR3aa: CSARRSSYNEQFF

abundance: few
v_gene: TRBV7-9
j_gene: TRBJ2-1
d_gene: NA
CDR3nt: TGTGCCAGCAGCTTAGACGGACCCAATGAGCAGTTCTTC
CDR3aa: CASSLDGPNEQFF

abundance: NA
v_gene: TRBV7-2
j_gene: TRBJ2-7
d_gene: NA
CDR3nt: TGTGCCAGCAGCAACCGGGATACCTACGAGCAGTACTTC
CDR3aa: CASSNRDTYEQYF

abundance: few
v_gene: TRBV20-1
j_gene: TRBJ2-5
d_gene: NA
CDR3nt: TGCAGTGCTAGAGATACGGGTTCCCCCCCCGGGACGCACCAAGAGACCCAGTACTTC
CDR3aa: CSARDTGSPPGTHQETQYF

abundance: NA
v_gene: TRBV11-2
j_gene: TRBJ2-3
d_gene: TRBD1
CDR3nt: TGTGCCAGCAGCCAGACAGGGGGTTCGGCAGATACGCAGTATTTT
CDR3aa: CASSQTGGSADTQYF

abundance: many
v_gene: TRBV20-1
j_gene: TRBJ2-7
d_gene: NA
CDR3nt: TGCAGTGCTAGAGGGGGGCAGGGGAACTACGAGCAGTACTTC
CDR3aa: CSARGGQGNYEQYF

abundance: NA
v_gene: TRBV27
j_gene: TRBJ2-7
d_gene: TRBD2
CDR3nt: TGTGCCAGCGGCGGGACTAGCGGGAGGGGGGGTATTTTTAAGCAGTACTTC
CDR3aa: CASGGTSGRGGIFKQYF

abundance: many
v_gene: TRBV28
j_gene: TRBJ1-2
d_gene: NA
CDR3nt: TGTGCCAGCAGAGAAACAGGGATTGGACGCTATGGCTACACCTTC
CDR3aa: CASRETGIGRYGYTF